The source of this T cell receptor (beta chain) is a study of T cells in Graves' hyperthyroidism and ophthalmopathy. There were TCR beta CDR3 regions amplified from RNA transcripts. HTBI primers were the set used in a first-round RT-PCR of the TCR CDR3. TCRdb redid the calling of the multiplex PCR reads with MiXCR, one entry per CDR3 protein. The sample has 500,000 or so distinct CDR3 sequences; about 15% are singletons. The table lists this clonotype with many counts. From germline, CDR1 is SGHTA and CDR2 FQGNSA. The junction had 8 bases not matched to a gene; V was cut back by 4 bases and J by 4 bases. The CDR3 contains 16 residues.

The clonotype originates from a woman aged 25 to 45 with Graves' ophthalmopathy. The chain carries TRBV7-2 and TRBJ2-2, with 8 nucleotides matching TRBD1. Source material: blood. This CDR3 reads CASSWESTGATGELFF. The CDR3 DNA reads TGTGCCAGCAGCTGGGAATCGACAGGGGCCACCGGGGAGCTGTTTTTT.